The TCR beta chain under discussion was sequenced for a study of T cells after yellow fever vaccination. The study's findings and limits: Among primary-vaccination clones, most reappeared after the booster, at about 95% for CD4 and more than 75% for CD8.

The CDR3 covers 12 residues. Looked up from germline, CDR1 is SGHRS and CDR2 is YFSETQ. V was cut by 7 bases and J by 4 bases, with 11 bases left in between. Only a few counts were recorded for this clonotype. Its specificity is not known. MiXCR, run by TCRdb on the 5' RACE reads, gives a single entry per CDR3 protein. Of hundreds of thousands of distinct CDR3 sequences detected, 11% appear once; the ten largest clones hold 18%. This TCR was recovered from a young man who received the YFV17D yellow fever vaccine. Specimen: PBMCs, collected on the day of the first yellow fever vaccination. The chain employs TRBV5-1 and TRBJ2-5, with D possibly TRBD2 on 5 matching bases. CDR3 protein: CASGGLGETQYF. The CDR3 DNA sequence: TGCGCCAGCGGTGGACTGGGAGAGACCCAGTACTTC.